These 14 T cell receptor beta chains were all obtained from the same sample, sequenced in a study of OX40 agonist ivuxolimab in advanced cancers. The protocol was immunoSEQ multiplex PCR, while the TCRdb copy is restricted to in-frame clones and leaves out a portion. The sample lists about 62,000 clones, roughly four fifths occurring once. Material: CD4+ or CD8+ T cells sorted from blood, obtained in a trial of the OX40 agonist ivuxolimab. The receptors derive from an adult with an advanced solid tumor such as melanoma, head and neck, liver or kidney cancer.

The rearrangement uses TRBV7-6 and TRBJ2-3; 7 bases map to TRBD1. The germline gives CDR1 SGHVS, CDR2 FNYEAQ. After removal of 5 bases from V and 6 bases from J, the junction contained 2 bases not matched to a gene. The CDR3 length is 12 residues. CDR3 protein: CASSLQGDTQYF. The CDR3, as DNA: TGTGCCAGCAGCCTACAGGGGGATACGCAGTATTTT.

CDR3 loop: CASMRGLNTGELFF. CDR3 nucleotide sequence: TGCGCCAGCATGAGGGGACTTAACACCGGGGAGCTGTTTTTT. The chain combines TRBV4-1 with TRBJ2-2; D might be TRBD2 (6 bases). V lost 7 bases, J lost 2 bases, and 11 bases lay in between. Per the germline V gene, CDR1 is MGHRA and CDR2 is YSYEKL. The CDR3 is made up of 14 amino acids.

The rearrangement joins TRBV4-1 to TRBJ2-2, with D tentatively TRBD1 (6 bases). The CDR3 covers 15 residues. Germline-derived CDR1 and CDR2 are MGHRA and YSYEKL. Trimming removed 3 bases at V and 2 bases at J, with 10 bases between. As DNA, the CDR3 is TGCGCCAGCAGCCAGTCGGGACATAACACCGGGGAGCTGTTTTTT. Its translation is CASSQSGHNTGELFF.

The CDR3 here is CASSLAWGMGAEAFF. In DNA form, the CDR3 reads TGTGCCAGCAGCTTAGCGTGGGGTATGGGCGCTGAAGCTTTCTTT. V is TRBV7-2 and J is TRBJ1-1; D remains ambiguous. This CDR3 comprises 15 residues. V lost 0 bases and J lost 6, with 14 bases in between. Per the germline V gene, CDR1 is SGHTA and CDR2 is FQGNSA.

Ten or more counts support this clone. The CDR3 is CAITDRDRGYEQYF. In DNA form, the CDR3 reads TGTGCCATCACAGACCGGGACAGGGGCTACGAGCAGTACTTC. V gene TRBV2 combines with J gene TRBJ2-7, with 10 bases that match TRBD1. The CDR3 is 14 residues long. CDR1 is SNHLY and CDR2 is FYNNEI in the germline V gene. V lost 10 bases, J lost 3 bases, and 9 bases stayed unmatched.

The CDR3 bases are TGTGCCAGCAGTGAGTCCGCGGCTCACTCTGGAAACACCATATATTTT. This translates into CASSESAAHSGNTIYF. The chain carries TRBV25-1 and TRBJ1-3; the D is unclear. V lost 3 bases and J lost 0, with 12 bases in between. Germline lookup yields CDR1 MGHDK and CDR2 SYGVNS. The CDR3 covers 16 residues.

The genes are TRBV19 and TRBJ2-1; tentatively, D is TRBD2 (5 bases). The CDR3 runs to 14 residues. V was cut by 3 bases and J by 8 bases, with 14 bases left in between. Per the germline V gene, CDR1 is LNHDA and CDR2 is SQIVND (reference sequence). The CDR3 loop is CASSIEPSSHEQFF. In DNA form, the CDR3 reads TGTGCCAGTAGTATTGAACCTAGCAGCCATGAGCAGTTCTTC.

The chain recombines TRBV28 with TRBJ2-7; D uncertain. V lost 6 bases to trimming and J lost 6 bases, with 15 bases between them. In germline, CDR1 is MDHEN, CDR2 SYDVKM. The CDR3 loop spans 13 amino acids. CDR3 loop: CASRPQKKGEQYF. CDR3 in DNA: TGTGCCAGCAGACCCCAGAAAAAGGGCGAGCAGTACTTC.

This rearrangement joins TRBV5-6 to TRBJ1-2; the D is unclear. V lost 2 bases to trimming and J lost 7 bases, with 21 bases between them. The CDR3 runs 16 residues. The germline V gene encodes CDR1 SGHDT and CDR2 YYEEEE. The CDR3 DNA reads TGTGCCAGCAGCTTAGTCGGGCCCAACTTTGAGTTTGGCTACACCTTC. Its protein product is CASSLVGPNFEFGYTF.

V gene TRBV7-2 combines with J gene TRBJ2-2; 7 bases align to TRBD1. This CDR3 contains 14 residues. Germline V lookup: CDR1 SGHTA, CDR2 FQGNSA. J was trimmed by 6 bases and V by 5 bases; bases with no gene match: 6. The CDR3 loop is CASSRTQGPGELFF. The CDR3 nucleotides are TGTGCCAGCAGCAGGACACAGGGGCCCGGGGAGCTGTTTTTT.

There are a few counts of this clone. The V gene is TRBV25-1, the J gene TRBJ2-7, with 8 bases matching TRBD1. The V and J ends lost 9 bases and 6 bases, in that order; junction bases with no gene match: 7. The CDR3 contains 12 residues. The V gene's germline CDR1 is MGHDK and CDR2 SYGVNS. The CDR3 bases are TGTGCCAGACTACAGGGGGGAGGCGAGCAGTACTTC. The encoded protein is CARLQGGGEQYF.

This clone was found a few times. The chain is built from TRBV9 and TRBJ2-1, with D hard to call. Germline CDR1 and CDR2: SGDLS and YYNGEE. The CDR3 spans 13 residues. The V gene lost 0 bases and the J gene lost 4 bases, with 5 bases spanning the gap. The CDR3 coding sequence is TGTGCCAGCAGCGTAGCTGTTTACAATGAGCAGTTCTTC. Translation: CASSVAVYNEQFF.

The chain recombines TRBV7-2 with TRBJ2-7; the D gene could be TRBD1 or TRBD2 (5 bases each). The CDR3 contains 14 residues. V gave up 3 bases and J gave up 0 bases, with 9 bases separating them. CDR1 and CDR2 (germline): SGHTA, FQGNSA. In nucleotides, the CDR3 is TGTGCCAGCAGCTTCCGGGACGGCTCCTACGAGCAGTACTTC. This sequence encodes CASSFRDGSYEQYF.

The chain uses TRBV9 and TRBJ2-5; D remains unclear. V was shortened by 0 bases and J by 3 bases, with 0 bases between the two germline ends. The CDR3 covers 11 residues. Germline V gene lookup returns CDR1 SGDLS and CDR2 YYNGEE. The CDR3 coding sequence is TGTGCCAGCAGCGTAGAAGAGACCCAGTACTTC. Translated, it gives CASSVEETQYF.